A selection of T cell receptor beta chains follows, all from one sample in a study of blood T cell repertoires in COVID-19. Assay used: immunoSEQ multiplex PCR; TCRdb lists only in-frame clones, some missing. The sample yields some 95,000 clones, roughly 85% seen once. What was sequenced was peripheral blood. All receptors come from a man between 65 and 80 years old with acute or convalescent COVID-19. Each CDR3 is given with its conserved first and last residue. Each record gives: V gene, CDR3 length, clone size, J gene, D gene, CDR3 protein, CDR3 DNA. D genes are given only for firm matches. Only some rows state a clone size, as once, few, many or a class for expanded clones.

TRBV5-1	13	-	TRBJ1-1	-	CASSLAGDREAFF	TGCGCCAGCAGCTTAGCTGGTGACAGGGAAGCTTTCTTT
TRBV4-1	15	-	TRBJ1-2	-	CASSQSQDGDYGYTF	TGCGCCAGCAGCCAAAGCCAGGACGGGGACTATGGCTACACCTTC
TRBV2	15	-	TRBJ1-4	TRBD1	CASSDRDRVNEKLFF	TGTGCCAGCAGTGATCGGGACAGAGTAAATGAAAAACTGTTTTTT
TRBV27	16	-	TRBJ2-2	-	CASSTLPRSNNGELFF	TGTGCCAGCAGTACGCTACCCCGATCCAATAACGGGGAGCTGTTTTTT
TRBV10-1	13	-	TRBJ1-1	TRBD1	CASRDRADTEAFF	TGCGCCAGCCGGGACAGGGCGGACACTGAAGCTTTCTTT
TRBV19	15	-	TRBJ2-2	-	CASSGEQGGTGELFF	TGTGCCAGTAGTGGGGAACAGGGTGGCACCGGGGAGCTGTTTTTT
TRBV11-1	12	-	TRBJ1-1	-	CASSPGYFEAFF	TGTGCCAGCAGCCCCGGTTACTTTGAAGCTTTCTTT
TRBV7-3	16	-	TRBJ2-3	TRBD2	CASSPRLAGGLDTQYF	TGTGCCAGCAGCCCCAGACTAGCGGGGGGGCTTGATACGCAGTATTTT
TRBV5-1	15	-	TRBJ1-6	-	CASSLSTADNSPLHF	TGCGCCAGCAGCTTATCGACAGCCGATAATTCACCCCTCCACTTT
TRBV3-1/TRBV3-2	14	-	TRBJ1-1	-	CASSQDIVNTEAFF	TGTGCCAGCAGCCAAGATATAGTGAACACTGAAGCTTTCTTT
TRBV6-5	14	-	TRBJ2-7	-	CASTDSGRKNEQYF	TGTGCCAGCACCGACTCGGGTAGGAAGAACGAGCAGTACTTC
TRBV19	14	-	TRBJ1-2	TRBD1	CASRADRGYYGYTF	TGTGCCAGTCGGGCGGACAGGGGGTATTATGGCTACACCTTC
TRBV2	15	once	TRBJ1-1	TRBD1	CASSVSTGTGNEAFF	TGTGCCAGCAGTGTCTCCACCGGGACAGGTAACGAAGCTTTCTTT
TRBV5-4	13	-	TRBJ1-1	-	CASSSQLNTEAFF	TGTGCCAGCAGCTCACAATTGAACACTGAAGCTTTCTTT
TRBV14	13	-	TRBJ1-1	-	CASSPSMNTEAFF	TGTGCCAGCAGCCCCAGTATGAACACTGAAGCTTTCTTT
TRBV5-1	16	-	TRBJ2-5	-	CASSLPGSMYQETQYF	TGCGCCAGCAGCTTGCCGGGGAGTATGTACCAAGAGACCCAGTACTTC
TRBV19	15	once	TRBJ2-5	TRBD2	CASSIGGTSGETQYF	TGTGCCAGTAGTATAGGTGGGACTAGTGGAGAGACCCAGTACTTC
TRBV6-1	17	-	TRBJ2-7	TRBD1	CASSAIQGGTGSPEQYF	TGTGCCAGCAGTGCAATCCAGGGCGGGACAGGGTCCCCCGAGCAGTACTTC
TRBV19	16	-	TRBJ1-1	TRBD1	CASSSQGAGMNTEAFF	TGTGCCAGTAGTTCCCAGGGGGCGGGGATGAACACTGAAGCTTTCTTT
TRBV15	15	once	TRBJ1-4	-	CATSSPHAGVEKLFF	TGTGCCACCAGCAGCCCGCACGCGGGGGTGGAAAAACTGTTTTTT
TRBV29-1	13	-	TRBJ1-1	-	CSSARGQNTEAFF	TGCAGCTCCGCTCGCGGCCAGAACACTGAAGCTTTCTTT
TRBV28	15	-	TRBJ1-2	TRBD1	CASRPTGGSNYGYTF	TGTGCCAGCAGACCTACAGGGGGATCAAACTATGGCTACACCTTC
TRBV6-6	17	-	TRBJ2-5	TRBD2	CASSLGPGTRGQETQYF	TGTGCCAGCAGTCTAGGTCCCGGGACTAGGGGGCAAGAGACCCAGTACTTC
TRBV19	16	-	TRBJ2-4	TRBD1	CASGSGTGGANGIQYF	TGTGCCAGCGGATCCGGGACAGGGGGCGCTAATGGCATTCAGTACTTC
TRBV10-2	14	-	TRBJ1-6	-	CASSQDRYNSPLHF	TGCGCCAGCAGTCAAGACAGGTATAATTCACCCCTCCACTTT
TRBV4-1	16	-	TRBJ2-5	TRBD2	CASSQRLAGGQETQYF	TGCGCCAGCAGCCAGCGACTAGCGGGGGGACAAGAGACCCAGTACTTC
TRBV7-9	16	-	TRBJ2-3	-	CASSSLRDKSTDTQYF	TGTGCCAGCAGCTCCCTCCGGGACAAGAGCACAGATACGCAGTATTTT
TRBV9	13	-	TRBJ1-2	TRBD1	CASSVNLGQFITF	TGTGCCAGCAGCGTAAACTTGGGACAGTTTATCACCTTC
TRBV5-1	16	-	TRBJ1-4	TRBD1	CASSLVRGQGADELFF	TGCGCCAGCAGCTTGGTACGGGGGCAGGGGGCGGATGAACTGTTTTTT
TRBV6-1	16	-	TRBJ1-5	-	CASSEGVRQGRQPQHF	TGTGCCAGCAGTGAAGGTGTAAGGCAGGGCAGGCAGCCCCAGCATTTT
TRBV27	13	-	TRBJ1-2	-	CASSWGGARGYTF	TGTGCCAGCAGTTGGGGGGGGGCGCGAGGCTACACCTTC
TRBV27	14	-	TRBJ1-6	-	CASRRQPSNSPLHF	TGTGCCAGCAGACGACAGCCCTCTAATTCACCCCTCCACTTT
TRBV3-1/TRBV3-2	17	-	TRBJ2-3	TRBD2	CASSQVLSGGARDTQYF	TGTGCCAGCAGCCAAGTTCTTAGCGGGGGGGCCCGGGATACGCAGTATTTT
TRBV2	17	-	TRBJ1-1	TRBD1	CASSEAHGTGRNTEAFF	TGTGCCAGCAGTGAGGCGCACGGGACAGGGAGGAACACTGAAGCTTTCTTT